Each of the 28 T cell receptor beta chains below was sequenced from the same sample in a study of blood T cells in healthy people across ages. A sample-barcoded 5' primer and a J-beta primer mix were used in a second PCR of roughly 7 to 11 cycles. TCRdb independently ran MiXCR on the 5' RACE reads; one entry per CDR3 protein. This sample has approximately 880,000 distinct CDR3 sequences; around 48% occur once, and the top ten carry roughly 13%. Specimen: blood. These receptors were taken from a man aged 25 to 45 in good health.

This clonotype was recorded many times. The CDR3 protein is CASSYEADTEAFF. In DNA form, the CDR3 reads TGTGCCAGCAGTTACGAAGCGGACACTGAAGCTTTCTTT. The rearrangement links TRBV6-5 to TRBJ1-1; D gene unclear. V shed 2 bases and J shed 3 bases, with 7 bases lying between them. Germline CDR1 is MNHEY and CDR2 is SVGAGI. The CDR3 is made up of 13 amino acids.

This clonotype was detected once. This sequence joins TRBV25-1 and TRBJ2-7; 12 nucleotides align to TRBD1. CDR1 MGHDK and CDR2 SYGVNS come from the germline V gene. Unmatched junction bases numbered 8, after V lost 4 bases and J lost 7 bases. The CDR3 totals 15 residues. The CDR3 sequence is CASSGWGQGANEQYF. In nucleotides, the CDR3 is TGTGCCAGCAGTGGGTGGGGACAGGGGGCAAATGAGCAGTACTTC.

This chain's CDR3 is CASLLDRSNQPQHF. CDR3 DNA: TGTGCCAGTTTACTTGACCGTAGCAATCAGCCCCAGCATTTT. The chain combines TRBV6-1 with TRBJ1-5; D gene uncertain. The ends were cut back, 9 bases at V and 0 bases at J, with 12 bases in the middle. This CDR3 is built from 14 residues. The germline V gene encodes CDR1 MNHNS and CDR2 SASEGT.

CDR3 in amino acids: CASSGGPSSNQPQHF. The CDR3 DNA follows: TGTGCCAGCAGCGGCGGACCGAGTAGCAATCAGCCCCAGCATTTT. The chain employs TRBV7-2 and TRBJ1-5, with D uncertain. This CDR3 has 15 residues. V shed 5 bases and J shed 0 bases, with 11 bases lying between them. Per germline, CDR1 SGHTA and CDR2 FQGNSA.

This clonotype showed up just a few times. This chain links TRBV11-2 with TRBJ2-4; D gene uncertain. The J call may be in error: the DNA end matches TRBJ2-7 better. Germline CDR1 SGHAT, CDR2 FQNNGV. This CDR3 spans 13 amino acids. The CDR3: CASSLVGIGEQYF. In DNA form, the CDR3 reads TGTGCCAGCAGCTTAGTAGGGATCGGCGAGCAGTACTTC.

This clonotype was detected a few times. Mismatch with germline at one junction end may stem from a read error. The V and J genes are TRBV20-1 and TRBJ2-1; a possible D gene is TRBD1 (6 bases). Germline V CDR1 and CDR2: DFQATT, SNEGSKA (reference sequence). This CDR3 comprises 17 residues. The DNA for the CDR3 is TGCAGTGCTCGAGACTCACAACAGGGAATGACGTACAATGAGCAGTTCTTC. Translating it yields CSARDSQQGMTYNEQFF.

J is TRBJ2-1 and V is TRBV12-3 or TRBV12-4; a weak D match, TRBD2 (7 bases). V lost 6 bases and J lost 5, with 20 bases in between. The CDR3 has 16 amino acids. The CDR3 sequence is CASSVWGGARNNEQFF. The CDR3 DNA follows: TGTGCCAGCAGCGTTTGGGGGGGGGCGCGGAACAATGAGCAGTTCTTC.

The genes are TRBV20-1 and TRBJ2-7; 9 bases map to TRBD2. V lost 6 bases and J lost 2; bases outside the gene matches: 5. The germline CDR1 and CDR2 sequences are DFQATT and SNEGSKA (reference sequence). This CDR3 is built from 13 residues. The CDR3 DNA sequence: TGCAGTGCCCTAGCGGGAATGGCCTACGAGCAGTACTTC. The encoded protein is CSALAGMAYEQYF.

The CDR3 here is CASGSRTSGVYEQYF. The CDR3 DNA reads as TGTGCCAGCGGGTCCAGGACTAGCGGGGTATACGAGCAGTACTTC. This chain uses TRBV12-3 or TRBV12-4 with TRBJ2-7; 12 nucleotides agree with TRBD2. This CDR3 is 15 amino acids long. The ends lost 8 bases at V and 4 bases at J; junction bases unmatched: 9.

This clonotype was detected only a few times. The chain uses TRBV11-1 and TRBJ2-3; 7 positions agree with TRBD1. This CDR3 is built from 16 residues. Germline V gene sequence: CDR1 SGHAT, CDR2 FQDESV (reference sequence). After removal of 5 bases from V and 10 bases from J, the junction contained 18 bases not matched to a gene. The CDR3 nucleotides read TGTGCCAGCAGCACCGCGGACAGGCCGATGTTTCGCGCGCAGTATTTT. Translation: CASSTADRPMFRAQYF.

This clonotype was found a few times. J is TRBJ2-5 and V is TRBV7-2; tentatively, D is TRBD1 or TRBD2 (5 bases each). The last part of the DNA fits TRBJ2-7 better; the J call may be wrong. Germline CDR1 is SGHTA and CDR2 is FQGNSA. The CDR3 has 14 residues. The CDR3 loop is CASSFPLGEHEQYF. The CDR3 DNA sequence: TGTGCCAGCAGCTTTCCCTTAGGGGAGCACGAGCAGTACTTC.

The CDR3 is CASSVGQVVLNEQFF. In nucleotides, the CDR3 is TGTGCCAGCAGCGTGGGGCAGGTCGTACTCAATGAGCAGTTCTTC. The gene calls are TRBV9 and TRBJ2-1; TRBD1 is a possible D gene (5 bases). The CDR3 is 15 amino acids. The V end was cut by 2 bases, the J end by 6 bases, with 15 bases between. Per germline, CDR1 SGDLS and CDR2 YYNGEE. Using reference TRBV9 and TRBJ2-1 for the parts outside the CDR3, the full variable domain is DSGVTQTPKHLITATGQRVTLRCSPRSGDLSVYWYQQSLDQGLQFLIQYYNGEERAKGNILERFSAQQFPDLHSELNLSSLELGDSALYFCASSVGQVVLNEQFFGPGTRLTVL.

The chain has TRBV24-1 and TRBJ2-3; D is possibly TRBD1 (6 bases). Germline values: CDR1 KGHDR, CDR2 SFDVKD. The CDR3 sequence is 16 residues long. The V and J ends lost 9 bases and 5 bases respectively, with 23 bases between them. CDR3 DNA: TGTGCCACCTCGTACCCCGTGGTCAGGGGCGAAGATACGCAGTATTTT. Amino acids: CATSYPVVRGEDTQYF.

In its sample, this clonotype was seen a few times. The CDR3 DNA is TGTGCCAGCAGCTGGGACAGTTCGCCGCAGTATTTT. Translating it yields CASSWDSSPQYF. V usage is TRBV7-9 and J usage is TRBJ2-3; TRBD1 agrees at 7 bases. The V segment lost 4 bases and the J segment 10 bases; nucleotides outside the gene matches: 5. Germline values: CDR1 SEHNR, CDR2 FQNEAQ (reference sequence). CDR3 length: 12 residues.

The chain combines TRBV9 with TRBJ2-6; D is unresolved. CDR1 and CDR2 (germline): SGDLS, YYNGEE. The CDR3 totals 16 residues. Trimming left V 0 bases short and J 4 bases short, with 11 bases between. The CDR3 sequence: CASSVASVSGANVLTF. Here the CDR3 DNA reads TGTGCCAGCAGCGTAGCGTCGGTCTCCGGGGCCAACGTCCTGACTTTC.

This clonotype was recorded a few times. The chain has TRBV10-3 and TRBJ2-3; D uncertain. This CDR3 is 12 amino acids long. Between the trimmed V and J ends, which lost 7 bases and 1 base, there was a span of 6 bases. CDR1 and CDR2 from the germline V gene are ENHRY and SYGVKD. The CDR3 nucleotides are TGTGCCATCACTGGGGGCACAGATACGCAGTATTTT. It is translated as CAITGGTDTQYF.

This clonotype was seen only a few times. The chain links TRBV10-3 to TRBJ2-7; tentatively, D is TRBD2 (6 bases). The CDR3 contains 14 residues. Germline V CDR1 and CDR2: ENHRY, SYGVKD. V dropped 0 bases and J dropped 7 bases, with 13 bases sitting between them. The CDR3 loop reads CAISESEGAGEQYF. The CDR3 region has the DNA TGTGCCATCAGTGAGTCAGAGGGCGCGGGAGAGCAGTACTTC.

There are a few counts of this clonotype. The chain carries TRBV20-1 and TRBJ1-2; D perhaps matches TRBD1 (5 bases). V was cut by 3 bases and J by 0 bases, with 14 bases left in between. This CDR3 contains 15 residues. Germline CDR1 DFQATT, CDR2 SNEGSKA (reference sequence). The CDR3 loop reads CSASLGQTANYGYTF. The CDR3 bases are TGCAGTGCTAGCTTGGGGCAGACAGCTAACTATGGCTACACCTTC.

This chain connects TRBV6-6 to TRBJ1-1; D gene uncertain. From germline, CDR1 is MNHNY and CDR2 SVGAGI (reference sequence). V shed 0 bases and J shed 7 bases, with 9 bases lying between them. The CDR3 runs 13 residues. CDR3 sequence reads: CASSYSQAVEAFF. DNA for the CDR3: TGTGCCAGCAGTTACTCGCAGGCAGTTGAAGCTTTCTTT.

J is TRBJ2-7 and V is TRBV4-1, with D unresolved. The germline CDR1 and CDR2 sequences are MGHRA and YSYEKL. The CDR3 has 15 amino acids. V lost 3 bases and J 3 bases, leaving 15 bases between the germline ends. The CDR3 region is CASSHPVGSNYEQYF. The CDR3 DNA reads TGCGCCAGCAGCCACCCGGTCGGCAGCAACTACGAGCAGTACTTC.

In the case of this clonotype: One end of the junction does not line up with germline, which may come from a read error. The chain joins TRBV12-3 or TRBV12-4 to TRBJ2-1; 7 positions match TRBD2. CDR3 size: 14 residues. The CDR3 here is CASSSIGGFDEQYF. CDR3 sequence (DNA): TGTGCCAGCAGTTCAATCGGGGGGTTTGACGAGCAGTATTTC.

The rearrangement joins TRBV4-2 to TRBJ2-7; maybe TRBD1 (5 bases). The CDR3 contains 15 residues. V was pared by 1 base and J by 2 bases, with 12 bases between. Germline CDR1 is LGHNA and CDR2 is YNFKEQ. As DNA, the CDR3 is TGTGCCAGCAGCCAAGTCCCGGACACCACCTACGAGCAGTACTTC. It yields the protein CASSQVPDTTYEQYF.

There are many counts of this clonotype. Here the CDR3 DNA reads TGTGCCAGCAGTTTAAGCAGTCAAGAGACCCAGTACTTC. Amino acids: CASSLSSQETQYF. This chain links TRBV12-3 or TRBV12-4 with TRBJ2-5; no definite D call. This CDR3 comprises 13 residues. V lost 2 bases to trimming and J lost 2 bases, with 6 bases between them.

This clonotype has only one observation. J is TRBJ2-2 and V is TRBV12-3 or TRBV12-4, with 9 bases identical to TRBD2. The CDR3 spans 16 residues. The V segment lost 4 bases and the J segment 7 bases; nucleotides outside the gene matches: 10. The CDR3 protein is CASSSLAGGQGGELFF. CDR3 bases: TGTGCCAGCAGTTCCCTCGCGGGGGGGCAAGGCGGGGAGCTGTTTTTT.

The CDR3 coding sequence is TGTGCCAGCAGCCAGGAAGGTACTAGCGGGGGATGGGATGAGCAGTTCTTC. Encoded protein: CASSQEGTSGGWDEQFF. The V gene is TRBV4-2, the J gene TRBJ2-1; 11 bases map to TRBD2. CDR1 is LGHNA and CDR2 is YNFKEQ in the germline V gene. This CDR3 is 17 amino acids long. The J segment lost 8 bases and the V segment lost 3 bases, leaving 12 bases of the junction unmatched.

This clonotype has ten or more counts. The CDR3: CASAWRERQETQYF. In nucleotides, the CDR3 is TGTGCCAGCGCCTGGAGAGAGAGGCAAGAGACCCAGTACTTC. V and J are TRBV27 and TRBJ2-5; D is ambiguous. Germline V gene sequence: CDR1 MNHEY, CDR2 SMNVEV (reference sequence). Trimming pared 8 bases from V and 2 bases from J, leaving 15 bases between. The CDR3 totals 14 residues.

The chain uses TRBV9 and TRBJ2-5; no definite D call. The V gene lost 1 base and the J gene lost 5 bases, with 18 bases spanning the gap. The germline CDR1 and CDR2 sequences are SGDLS and YYNGEE. CDR3 length equals 16 residues. The CDR3 bases are TGTGCCAGCAGCGTAAATCCCGTCCCATATGGGGAGACCCAGTACTTC. Amino acids: CASSVNPVPYGETQYF.

This chain links TRBV20-1 with TRBJ1-3; TRBD1 is a possible D gene (5 bases). The germline V gene encodes CDR1 DFQATT and CDR2 SNEGSKA (reference sequence). The CDR3 runs 17 residues. The V and J ends lost 3 bases and 0 bases respectively, with 18 bases between them. The CDR3: CSARNPPDRYSGNTIYF. The CDR3 nucleotides are TGCAGTGCTAGGAACCCACCCGACAGATACTCTGGAAACACCATATATTTT.